Presented here are 29 T cell receptor beta chains from one specimen sequenced in a study of control samples from healthy donors and cancer patients. Using immunoSEQ multiplex PCR, the repertoire was profiled, and TCRdb retains in-frame clones only, with some absent. The sample contains roughly 80,000 clones, roughly 90% of which appear only once. Input material: blood. The receptors come from a woman in her fifties or sixties in good health.

This sequence joins TRBV24-1 and TRBJ1-2, with 7 bases lining up with TRBD1. The J segment lost 4 bases and the V segment lost 5 bases, leaving 6 bases of the junction unmatched. This CDR3 has 14 residues. Germline assignment: CDR1 KGHDR and CDR2 SFDVKD. The CDR3 sequence: CATSGRDSLYGYTF. Written as DNA, the CDR3 is TGTGCCACCAGTGGCCGGGACAGTCTCTATGGCTACACCTTC.

The chain is built from TRBV12-3 or TRBV12-4 and TRBJ2-1; perhaps TRBD2 as D (6 bases). This CDR3 is 13 amino acids long. V was clipped by 6 bases and J by 10 bases, with 16 bases between them. CDR3 protein: CASREGFVGEQFF. CDR3 nucleotide sequence: TGTGCCAGCAGGGAGGGATTCGTGGGCGAGCAGTTCTTC.

This chain uses TRBV30 with TRBJ2-6; D remains unclear. The CDR3 is made up of 16 amino acids. Trimming pared 0 bases from V and 2 bases from J, leaving 11 bases between. CDR1 and CDR2 (germline): GTSNPN, SVGIG (reference sequence). The CDR3 DNA reads as TGTGCCTGGAGTGTACCCCGCGTAGCTGGGGCCAACGTCCTGACTTTC. Translated: CAWSVPRVAGANVLTF.

The rearrangement joins TRBV29-1 to TRBJ2-7; D remains ambiguous. This CDR3 has 12 amino acids. V lost 5 bases to trimming and J lost 5 bases, with 13 bases between them. Per the germline V gene, CDR1 is SQVTM and CDR2 is ANQGSEA. The CDR3 is CSVNMEGHEQYF. The CDR3 nucleotides read TGCAGCGTTAATATGGAAGGGCACGAGCAGTACTTC.

This sequence joins TRBV12-5 and TRBJ2-1; 7 bases match TRBD1. This CDR3 region has 14 residues. Per the germline V gene, CDR1 is LGHNT and CDR2 is FRNRAP. J gave up 12 bases and V 6 bases, and 14 bases lay outside the gene matches. The CDR3 DNA reads as TGTGCTAGTGGCCGGGACAGCGACATTTTCGGGCAGTTCTTC. Protein product: CASGRDSDIFGQFF.

This chain uses TRBV5-4 with TRBJ2-4; 7 bases align to TRBD1. The CDR3 runs 14 residues. Germline CDR1 is SGHNT and CDR2 is YYREEE (reference sequence). The V segment lost 0 bases and the J segment 8 bases; nucleotides outside the gene matches: 5. CDR3 nucleotide sequence: TGTGCCAGCAGCTTGGGTGGACAGGAGGACATTCAGTACTTC. Translating it yields CASSLGGQEDIQYF.

Comment on this clone: The final CDR3 position lacks the conserved phenylalanine or tryptophan, pointing to a likely read error. The chain recombines TRBV25-1 with TRBJ1-1; D may be TRBD1 (5 bases). The germline gives CDR1 MGHDK, CDR2 SYGVNS. CDR3 length equals 13 residues. The V end was cut by 4 bases, the J end by 2 bases, with 8 bases between. Here the CDR3 reads CASSAQGNTEAFL. The CDR3 DNA is TGTGCCAGCAGTGCTCAGGGAAACACTGAAGCTTTCCTT.

The V call is TRBV5-1, the J call TRBJ2-6; D remains unclear. Trimming stripped 0 bases from V and 0 bases from J, with 7 bases between. The CDR3 contains 16 residues. The germline V gene encodes CDR1 SGHRS and CDR2 YFSETQ. CDR3 DNA: TGCGCCAGCAGCTTGGTACTTACCTCTGGGGCCAACGTCCTGACTTTC. The encoded protein is CASSLVLTSGANVLTF.

This clone was observed once. V and J are TRBV6-1 and TRBJ1-2, with no clear D. Germline-derived CDR1 and CDR2 are MNHNS and SASEGT. Between the trimmed V and J ends, which lost 1 base and 0 bases, there was a span of 3 bases. There are 13 residues in the CDR3. The CDR3 DNA reads TGTGCCAGCAGTGAAGTGTCTAACTATGGCTACACCTTC. Amino acid sequence: CASSEVSNYGYTF.

The gene calls are TRBV2 and TRBJ2-3; 7 positions agree with TRBD1. The CDR3 is 14 residues long. Germline V CDR1 and CDR2: SNHLY, FYNNEI. V lost 4 bases and J lost 7; bases outside the gene matches: 8. The CDR3 here is CASSGQGMRNTQYF. The CDR3, as DNA: TGTGCCAGCAGTGGACAGGGAATGAGGAATACGCAGTATTTT.

The chain is built from TRBV6-5 and TRBJ2-7, with D maybe TRBD1 (5 bases). The germline V and J ends were trimmed by 0 bases and 5 bases, with 8 bases remaining between them. Germline CDR1 MNHEY, CDR2 SVGAGI. The CDR3 is 13 residues long. CDR3 coding DNA: TGTGCCAGCAGTTACTCTTCAGGGAACGAGCAGTACTTC. Translated, it gives CASSYSSGNEQYF.

The table lists this clone with a few counts. This rearrangement joins TRBV12-3 or TRBV12-4 to TRBJ1-5; D is undetermined. V dropped 3 bases and J dropped 7 bases, with 10 bases sitting between them. The CDR3 totals 13 residues. CDR3 region: CASSFRTGQPQHF. In DNA form, the CDR3 reads TGTGCCAGCAGTTTCCGGACGGGACAGCCCCAGCATTTT.

This clone showed up just once. The chain recombines TRBV2 with TRBJ2-3; 12 nucleotides align to TRBD2. In germline, CDR1 is SNHLY, CDR2 FYNNEI. This CDR3 is built from 17 residues. J lost 6 bases, V lost 3 bases, and 10 bases had no gene match. DNA of the CDR3: TGTGCCAGCAGTGAGCCTAGCGGGGGGGCACCTCGTGATACGCAGTATTTT. Protein sequence: CASSEPSGGAPRDTQYF.

The chain employs TRBV5-1 and TRBJ1-2; maybe TRBD1 (5 bases). The CDR3 covers 15 residues. Trimming removed 0 bases from V and 2 bases from J, with 11 bases in between. Germline CDR1 is SGHRS and CDR2 is YFSETQ. The CDR3 coding sequence is TGCGCCAGCAGCTTGGACCGACAGACAAACTATGGCTACACCTTC. Encoded protein: CASSLDRQTNYGYTF.

The chain joins TRBV4-1 to TRBJ2-1, with D perhaps matching TRBD1 (6 bases). Between the trimmed V and J ends, which lost 3 bases and 2 bases, there was a span of 17 bases. CDR1 is MGHRA and CDR2 is YSYEKL in the germline V gene. This CDR3 region has 17 residues. The CDR3 reads CASSQGTTGLTYNEQFF. The CDR3 nucleotides are TGCGCCAGCAGCCAGGGAACCACAGGGCTCACCTACAATGAGCAGTTCTTC.

The V call is TRBV12-3 or TRBV12-4, the J call TRBJ1-2, with D unclear. Trimming removed 3 bases at V and 4 bases at J, with 9 bases between. The CDR3 is 13 amino acids. The CDR3 nucleotides are TGTGCCAGCAGTTTCGCCGGAATCTATGGCTACACCTTC. Translated, it gives CASSFAGIYGYTF.

The rearrangement links TRBV7-9 to TRBJ1-1, with 7 bases lining up with TRBD1. The CDR3 runs 12 residues. V was pared by 4 bases and J by 11 bases, with 7 bases of the junction left unmatched. The germline gives CDR1 SEHNR, CDR2 FQNEAQ (reference sequence). In DNA, the CDR3 is TGTGCCAGCAGCTCCCGGGACAGCGTGGCTTTCTTT. The encoded protein is CASSSRDSVAFF.

The genes are TRBV7-2 and TRBJ2-1; D remains ambiguous. Germline V gene sequence: CDR1 SGHTA, CDR2 FQGNSA. The CDR3 consists of 12 residues. V was trimmed by 3 bases and J by 4 bases, leaving 4 bases between them. DNA of the CDR3: TGTGCCAGCAGCTTCTATTACAATGAGCAGTTCTTC. It is translated as CASSFYYNEQFF. Supplemented by reference TRBV7-2 and TRBJ2-1, the full variable domain reads GAGVSQSPSNKVTEKGKDVELRCDPISGHTALYWYRQSLGQGLEFLIYFQGNSAPDKSGLPSDRFSAERTGGSVSTLTIQRTQQEDSAVYLCASSFYYNEQFFGPGTRLTVL.

This chain joins TRBV18 and TRBJ2-7, with unresolved D. Germline CDR1 is KGHSH and CDR2 is LQKENI. The germline V and J ends were trimmed by 5 bases and 1 base, with 6 bases remaining between them. CDR3 length: 12 residues. CDR3 DNA: TGTGCCAGCTCATTATATTCCTACGAGCAGTACTTC. This codes for CASSLYSYEQYF.

V gene TRBV2 combines with J gene TRBJ2-3; D might be TRBD1 (6 bases). The CDR3 loop spans 15 amino acids. Trimming cost V 6 bases and J 0 bases, with 13 bases left between them. In germline, CDR1 is SNHLY, CDR2 FYNNEI. The CDR3 spells CASSPGTSSTDTQYF. For the CDR3, the DNA is TGTGCCAGCAGCCCCGGGACATCTAGCACAGATACGCAGTATTTT.

J is TRBJ2-1 and V is TRBV5-4; no reliable D call. The CDR3 spans 17 residues. V lost 3 bases and J 2 bases, leaving 18 bases between the germline ends. Germline CDR1 reads SGHNT; CDR2 reads YYREEE (reference sequence). Here the CDR3 reads CASSSSQRFGAYNEQFF. The DNA for the CDR3 is TGTGCCAGCAGCTCGTCCCAAAGGTTCGGCGCCTACAATGAGCAGTTCTTC. Full variable domain (remainder filled in from reference TRBV5-4 and TRBJ2-1): ETGVTQSPTHLIKTRGQQVTLRCSSQSGHNTVSWYQQALGQGPQFIFQYYREEENGRGNFPPRFSGLQFPNYSSELNVNALELDDSALYLCASSSSQRFGAYNEQFFGPGTRLTVL.

The V call is TRBV5-1, the J call TRBJ2-3; D gene ambiguous. The CDR3 runs 12 residues. Germline V gives CDR1 SGHRS, CDR2 YFSETQ. The V gene lost 0 bases and the J gene lost 4 bases, with 3 bases spanning the gap. CDR3: CASSLVPDTQYF. Here the CDR3 DNA reads TGCGCCAGCAGCTTGGTCCCAGATACGCAGTATTTT.

V usage is TRBV19 and J usage is TRBJ1-1, with a tentative D call TRBD1 (6 bases). V lost 6 bases and J lost 4, with 15 bases in between. Germline CDR1 reads LNHDA; CDR2 reads SQIVND (reference sequence). CDR3 length: 14 amino acids. The CDR3 spells CASRIQGRSTEAFF. In DNA form, the CDR3 reads TGTGCCAGTAGGATACAGGGTAGGAGCACTGAAGCTTTCTTT.

This chain joins TRBV27 and TRBJ1-6, with a weak D call TRBD1 (6 bases). Trimming removed 5 bases at V and 10 bases at J, with 12 bases between. CDR3 size: 13 residues. Germline V lookup: CDR1 MNHEY, CDR2 SMNVEV (reference sequence). Here the CDR3 DNA reads TGTGCCAGCAGTACAGGGATGGTCTCACCCCTCCACTTT. Translating it yields CASSTGMVSPLHF.

This chain joins TRBV5-6 and TRBJ1-3; 8 bases match TRBD1. Trimming at V came to 4 bases and at J to 9 bases, leaving 15 bases not matched to a gene. This CDR3 contains 16 residues. CDR1 SGHDT and CDR2 YYEEEE come from the germline V gene. CDR3 nucleotide sequence: TGTGCCAGCAGCGGGACGTTGGACAGGGACGGGGGCACCATATATTTT. This translates into CASSGTLDRDGGTIYF.

The chain carries TRBV5-1 and TRBJ2-3, with 7 bases that match TRBD2. J lost 4 bases, V lost 5 bases, and 4 bases had no gene match. Germline V gene data show CDR1 as SGHRS and CDR2 as YFSETQ. CDR3 length: 13 amino acids. The CDR3 region is CASRLAGADTQYF. CDR3 nucleotides: TGCGCCAGCAGATTAGCGGGCGCAGATACGCAGTATTTT.

The sample holds one count of this clone. The V gene is TRBV7-9, the J gene TRBJ1-1; D gene unclear. Germline V gives CDR1 SEHNR, CDR2 FQNEAQ (reference sequence). V lost 6 bases, J lost 4 bases, and 6 bases lay in between. The CDR3 covers 11 residues. CDR3 loop: CASRKSTEAFF. DNA for the CDR3: TGTGCCAGCAGGAAGTCCACTGAAGCTTTCTTT.

The chain joins TRBV7-9 to TRBJ1-1, with D uncertain. CDR1 and CDR2 from the germline V gene are SEHNR and FQNEAQ (reference sequence). V was shortened by 5 bases and J by 1 base, with 5 bases between the two germline ends. This CDR3 is built from 12 residues. Here the CDR3 reads CASSETNTEAFF. CDR3 nucleotides: TGTGCCAGCAGCGAAACGAACACTGAAGCTTTCTTT.

The V and J genes are TRBV27 and TRBJ2-3; D possibly corresponds to TRBD2 (5 bases). V lost 3 bases, J lost 0 bases, and 10 bases lay in between. Germline assignment: CDR1 MNHEY and CDR2 SMNVEV (reference sequence). The length of the CDR3 is 15 residues. The CDR3 bases are TGTGCCAGCAGTTTTGTACGGACTAGCACAGATACGCAGTATTTT. Protein sequence: CASSFVRTSTDTQYF.